The clone carrying this TCR beta chain occurred a few times. Time point denoted: pretreatment peripheral blood. These data come from a study of PD-L1 blockade in urothelial cancer. Germline assignment: CDR1 ENHRY and CDR2 SYGVKD. V was clipped by 5 bases and J by 4 bases; unmatched bases: 11. The CDR3 runs to 16 residues. Method: immunoSEQ multiplex PCR; TCRdb's copy keeps in-frame clones and lacks some. The data show some 50,000 clones, with around nine tenths seen just once and about 14% held by the top ten. The sequence was collected from a woman aged 60-70 years with urothelial cancer. The material was PBMCs, obtained around atezolizumab (anti-PD-L1) treatment. This chain links TRBV10-3 with TRBJ1-2; TRBD1 aligns across 9 bases. Here the CDR3 DNA reads TGTGCCATCAGTCCCGGGACAGGGTCCCTTTTCTATGGCTACACCTTC. Its protein is CAISPGTGSLFYGYTF.